This TCR beta chain was sequenced for a study of neurological immune-mediated disorders. TCRdb ran MiXCR on the 5' RACE reads and lists one entry per CDR3 protein. The table records about 79,000 distinct CDR3 sequences, around an eighth of them present only once. In its sample, this clonotype was seen many times. The V and J ends lost 0 bases and 1 base respectively, with 19 bases between them. The CDR3 length is 17 residues. Germline V gives CDR1 DFQATT, CDR2 SNEGSKA (reference sequence). Sample: PBMCs. This receptor was taken from a woman between 50 and 59 years old in good health. The chain couples TRBV20-1 to TRBJ2-7; the D gene is possibly TRBD1 (7 bases). The CDR3 DNA sequence: TGCAGTGCTAGAGATCTAAGACAGGCAGGGGGGTCCTACGAGCAGTACTTC. Residues: CSARDLRQAGGSYEQYF.